A selection of T cell receptor beta chains follows, all from one sample in a study of T cells after yellow fever vaccination. One entry per CDR3 protein results from TCRdb running MiXCR on the 5' RACE reads. The table lists 300,000 to 400,000 distinct CDR3 sequences, 6.2% of them singletons. The material sequenced was PBMCs, taken 5 days after the yellow fever booster vaccination. The receptor set was obtained from a man aged 25 to 45 who received the YFV17D yellow fever vaccine. CDR3s leave out the opening cysteine and the closing phenylalanine or tryptophan.

v_gene: TRBV5-1; len: 12; CDR3aa: ASSMGQGIETQY
v_gene: TRBV12-3/TRBV12-4; len: 10; CDR3aa: ASQGGSSVLT
v_gene: TRBV3-1; len: 13; CDR3aa: ASSQERLASETQY
v_gene: TRBV5-8; len: 11; CDR3aa: AMSPGLEETQY
v_gene: TRBV5-1; len: 11; CDR3aa: ASSVDRGEKLF
v_gene: TRBV3-1; len: 19; CDR3aa: ASSQRNLGLAGMLGTDTQY
v_gene: TRBV5-1; len: 15; CDR3aa: ASSPRPGGAGANVLT
v_gene: TRBV6-1; len: 14; CDR3aa: ASSGTGTSGSYEQY
v_gene: TRBV18; len: 13; CDR3aa: ASSPPLVNTDTQY
v_gene: TRBV5-1; len: 13; CDR3aa: ASSSSSEKNTEAF
v_gene: TRBV9; len: 13; CDR3aa: ASSVEAGATNEQF
v_gene: TRBV30; len: 10; CDR3aa: AWRGAGYGYT
v_gene: TRBV11-2; len: 11; CDR3aa: ASSQRQGNEQF
v_gene: TRBV9; len: 13; CDR3aa: ASSVQGAYQETQY
v_gene: TRBV7-8; len: 13; CDR3aa: ASSLTRTGVTEAF
v_gene: TRBV2; len: 10; CDR3aa: ASKGDDETQY
v_gene: TRBV20-1; len: 14; CDR3aa: SARPIPGQGSYEQY